The rows below give T cell receptor beta chains drawn from one sample of a study of graft-versus-host responses after intestinal transplantation. TCRdb keeps only in-frame clones here, not all; method: immunoSEQ multiplex PCR. The data show 35,000 to 50,000 clones, approximately 94% seen once. Sample: PBMCs, taken roughly 51 weeks after intestinal transplant. These receptor sequences come from a human patient who received an intestinal transplant, so some T cells may come from the graft donor. The CDR3 runs from the conserved cysteine through the conserved F or W. The D gene is left open where the match is weak. Clone size is given for some rows only: seen once, a few or many times, or a class if the clone is expanded.

d_call j_call v_call clone_size cdr3_aa cdr3_nt
- TRBJ1-1 TRBV19 - CASSSPSAGRGTEAFF TGTGCCAGTAGTAGCCCGAGCGCTGGGAGGGGCACTGAAGCTTTCTTT
- TRBJ2-3 TRBV2 once CATEYDRFSTDTQYF TGTGCCACCGAATACGACAGATTCAGCACAGATACGCAGTATTTT
- TRBJ1-4 TRBV6-1 - CASSAWGGTNEKLFF TGTGCCAGCAGTGCGTGGGGGGGAACTAATGAAAAACTGTTTTTT
- TRBJ2-3 TRBV4-1 - CASSRTGTQYF TGCGCCAGCAGCCGAACGGGTACGCAGTATTTT
TRBD1 TRBJ1-2 TRBV6-6 - CASSYGQGVYYGYTF TGTGCCAGCAGTTACGGACAGGGCGTCTATTATGGCTACACCTTC
- TRBJ2-1 TRBV29-1 - CSVERWGRYNEQFF TGCAGCGTTGAAAGGTGGGGGAGGTACAATGAGCAGTTCTTC
TRBD2 TRBJ2-1 TRBV7-3 once CASSLETSREQFF TGTGCCAGCAGCCTAGAGACTAGCAGGGAGCAGTTCTTC
TRBD2 TRBJ2-1 TRBV27 - CASSLLLAAGSGENEQFF TGTGCCAGCAGTTTGCTACTAGCGGCGGGGTCAGGGGAAAATGAGCAGTTCTTC
TRBD1 TRBJ1-1 TRBV6-1 - CASSLGGLNTEAFF TGTGCCAGCAGTCTAGGGGGCTTGAACACTGAAGCTTTCTTT
- TRBJ2-2 TRBV10-3 - CAISLRNTGELFF TGTGCCATCTCCTTAAGGAACACCGGGGAGCTGTTTTTT
TRBD1 TRBJ1-6 TRBV6-5 once CASRITGGSPLHF TGTGCCAGCAGGATTACAGGGGGTTCACCCCTCCACTTT
TRBD1 TRBJ2-5 TRBV6-5 - CASARGRVETQYF TGTGCCAGCGCGAGGGGGCGCGTGGAGACCCAGTACTTC
- TRBJ2-2 TRBV4-2 once CASSQGTGELFF TGTGCCAGCAGCCAAGGCACCGGGGAGCTGTTTTTT
- TRBJ1-2 TRBV23-1 - CASSQPDGGDGGYTF TGCGCCAGCAGTCAACCCGACGGGGGAGATGGTGGCTACACCTTC
- TRBJ2-2 TRBV5-6 - CASSLQGRISRELFF TGTGCCAGCAGCTTGCAAGGAAGGATCTCTCGGGAGCTGTTTTTT
- TRBJ2-7 TRBV19 - CASSIDPPGAAWGSYEQYF TGTGCCAGTAGTATAGACCCCCCAGGGGCAGCCTGGGGGTCCTACGAGCAGTACTTC
- TRBJ1-2 TRBV5-1 - CASSPGGSLFGYTF TGCGCCAGCAGCCCTGGGGGCTCCCTATTTGGCTACACCTTC
TRBD2 TRBJ2-2 TRBV9 once CASTPAGGSMATGELFF TGTGCCAGCACCCCAGCGGGAGGGTCTATGGCCACCGGGGAGCTGTTTTTT
- TRBJ1-2 TRBV29-1 - CSVDSGQLYGYTF TGCAGCGTTGACTCCGGACAGCTCTATGGCTACACCTTC
- TRBJ1-3 TRBV19 - CASRGGLSGNTIYF TGTGCCAGTAGAGGCGGCCTCTCTGGAAACACCATATATTTT
TRBD2 TRBJ2-1 TRBV25-1 - CASSGRLAPSYNEQFF TGTGCCAGCAGTGGCCGACTAGCCCCCTCCTACAATGAGCAGTTCTTC
- TRBJ2-7 TRBV21-1 - CASSSLDRGWLGTSGYEQYF TGTGCCAGCAGCAGCCTCGACAGGGGGTGGTTAGGGACTAGCGGCTACGAGCAGTACTTC
- TRBJ1-1 TRBV27 - CASRTTAEAFF TGTGCCAGCAGGACGACAGCAGAAGCTTTCTTT
TRBD1 TRBJ1-5 TRBV2 once CASRTGTASNQPQHF TGTGCCAGCAGAACCGGGACAGCGAGCAATCAGCCCCAGCATTTT
TRBD2 TRBJ2-1 TRBV5-1 few CASSSPERGLAGGNEQFF TGCGCCAGCAGCTCCCCCGAGAGGGGACTAGCGGGAGGCAATGAGCAGTTCTTC
TRBD2 TRBJ2-3 TRBV10-1 - CASSNGGAVDTQYF TGCGCCAGCTCAAACGGGGGGGCCGTAGATACGCAGTATTTT
TRBD1 TRBJ2-4 TRBV10-1 once CASSEGTGLPVAKNIQYF TGCGCCAGCAGTGAGGGGACAGGGTTACCTGTGGCCAAAAACATTCAGTACTTC
- TRBJ2-7 TRBV5-3 - CARTPGGGSSSYEQYF TGTGCCAGAACCCCCGGAGGGGGATCGAGCTCCTACGAGCAGTACTTC
- TRBJ2-4 TRBV6-1 - CATTDLYKNIQYF TGTGCCACTACGGACCTGTACAAAAACATTCAGTACTTC
- TRBJ2-7 TRBV6-1 - CASSVPRRSTYEQYF TGTGCCAGCAGTGTACCGAGACGATCCACCTACGAGCAGTACTTC
- TRBJ2-3 TRBV2 - CASSVRQGNTDTQYF TGTGCCAGCAGTGTCAGGCAGGGGAACACAGATACGCAGTATTTT
- TRBJ2-5 TRBV9 - CASSVGDVLPGTQYF TGTGCCAGCAGCGTAGGGGACGTACTCCCAGGGACCCAGTACTTC
- TRBJ2-1 TRBV18 - CASSPPMNEQFF TGTGCCAGCTCACCACCTATGAATGAGCAGTTCTTC
- TRBJ1-2 TRBV6-1 - CASSEGPDGPYKYSNYGYTF TGTGCCAGCAGTGAGGGACCGGATGGACCTTACAAATACTCTAACTATGGCTACACCTTC
- TRBJ2-3 TRBV15 once CATSRGGTVTDTQYF TGTGCCACCAGCAGAGGGGGGACGGTCACAGATACGCAGTATTTT
- TRBJ2-5 TRBV7-2 - CASSRWGLRQETQYF TGTGCCAGCAGCAGGTGGGGACTGCGACAAGAGACCCAGTACTTC
- TRBJ1-1 TRBV30 - CAWRRQLGFVTEAFF TGTGCCTGGAGGAGGCAGCTGGGTTTTGTCACTGAAGCTTTCTTT
TRBD2 TRBJ2-1 TRBV7-3 - CASSLLAGAYNEQFF TGTGCCAGCAGCTTACTAGCGGGGGCCTACAATGAGCAGTTCTTC
- TRBJ2-1 TRBV15 - CATSRFNNEQFF TGTGCCACCAGCAGGTTTAACAATGAGCAGTTCTTC
- TRBJ1-6 TRBV11-1 - CASSPRQNSPLHF TGTGCCAGCAGCCCTAGACAGAATTCACCCCTCCACTTT
- TRBJ1-3 TRBV7-9 - CASSSSNSGNTIYF TGTGCCAGCAGCTCGAGTAACTCTGGAAACACCATATATTTT
- TRBJ1-2 TRBV5-1 - CASSLSGGINYGYTF TGCGCCAGCAGCTTGTCGGGGGGCATTAACTATGGCTACACCTTC
- TRBJ2-7 TRBV19 - CASSDRSYEQYF TGTGCCAGTAGTGACAGATCCTACGAGCAGTACTTC
TRBD1 TRBJ2-1 TRBV10-3 once CAISEDREYNEQFF TGTGCCATCAGTGAGGACAGGGAGTACAATGAGCAGTTCTTC
- TRBJ2-5 TRBV28 - CASSFSGLETQYF TGTGCCAGCAGTTTTTCCGGGTTAGAGACCCAGTACTTC